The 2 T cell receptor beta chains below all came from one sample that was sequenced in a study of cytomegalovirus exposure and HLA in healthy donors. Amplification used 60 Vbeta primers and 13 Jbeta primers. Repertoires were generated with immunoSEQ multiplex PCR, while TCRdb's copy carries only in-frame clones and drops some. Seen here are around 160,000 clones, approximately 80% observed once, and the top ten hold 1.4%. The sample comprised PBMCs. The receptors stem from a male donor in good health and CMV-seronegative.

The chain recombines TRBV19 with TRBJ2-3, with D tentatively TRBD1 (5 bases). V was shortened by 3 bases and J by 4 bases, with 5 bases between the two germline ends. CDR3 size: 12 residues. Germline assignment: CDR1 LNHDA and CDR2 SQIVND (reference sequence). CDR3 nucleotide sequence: TGTGCCAGTAGTATCAGGGCAGATACGCAGTATTTT. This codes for CASSIRADTQYF.

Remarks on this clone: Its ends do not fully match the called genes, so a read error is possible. CDR3 protein: CAGSFDGVGEQYF. DNA of the CDR3: TGTGCCGGCAGCTTCGACGGAGTCGGCGAGCAGTACTTC. This sequence joins TRBV7-3 and TRBJ2-7; D uncertain. The germline gives CDR1 SGHTA, CDR2 FQGTGA. The CDR3 is made up of 13 amino acids.